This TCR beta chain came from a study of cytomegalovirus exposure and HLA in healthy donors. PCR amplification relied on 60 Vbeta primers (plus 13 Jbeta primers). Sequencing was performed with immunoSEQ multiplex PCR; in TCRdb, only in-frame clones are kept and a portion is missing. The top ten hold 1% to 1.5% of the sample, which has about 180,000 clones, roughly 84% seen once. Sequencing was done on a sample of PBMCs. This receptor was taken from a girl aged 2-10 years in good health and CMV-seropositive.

CDR3 residues: CASSAEGANYGYTF. CDR3 DNA: TGTGCCAGCAGTGCAGAGGGGGCCAACTATGGCTACACCTTC. The chain carries TRBV6-1 and TRBJ1-2, with 7 bases aligning to TRBD1. Germline V gene data show CDR1 as MNHNS and CDR2 as SASEGT. V was pared by 4 bases and J by 2 bases, with 4 bases of the junction left unmatched. This CDR3 contains 14 residues.